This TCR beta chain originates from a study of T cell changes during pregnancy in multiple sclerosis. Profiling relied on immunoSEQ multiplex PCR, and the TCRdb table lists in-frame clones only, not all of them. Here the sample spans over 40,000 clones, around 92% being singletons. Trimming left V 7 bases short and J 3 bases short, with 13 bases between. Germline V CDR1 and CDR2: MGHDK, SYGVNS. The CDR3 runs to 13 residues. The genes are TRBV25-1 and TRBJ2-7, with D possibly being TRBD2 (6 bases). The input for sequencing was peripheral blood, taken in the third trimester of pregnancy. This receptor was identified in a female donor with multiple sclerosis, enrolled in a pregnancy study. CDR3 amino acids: CASTLSGDYEQYF. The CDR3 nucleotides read TGTGCCAGCACTTTGTCGGGAGACTACGAGCAGTACTTC.